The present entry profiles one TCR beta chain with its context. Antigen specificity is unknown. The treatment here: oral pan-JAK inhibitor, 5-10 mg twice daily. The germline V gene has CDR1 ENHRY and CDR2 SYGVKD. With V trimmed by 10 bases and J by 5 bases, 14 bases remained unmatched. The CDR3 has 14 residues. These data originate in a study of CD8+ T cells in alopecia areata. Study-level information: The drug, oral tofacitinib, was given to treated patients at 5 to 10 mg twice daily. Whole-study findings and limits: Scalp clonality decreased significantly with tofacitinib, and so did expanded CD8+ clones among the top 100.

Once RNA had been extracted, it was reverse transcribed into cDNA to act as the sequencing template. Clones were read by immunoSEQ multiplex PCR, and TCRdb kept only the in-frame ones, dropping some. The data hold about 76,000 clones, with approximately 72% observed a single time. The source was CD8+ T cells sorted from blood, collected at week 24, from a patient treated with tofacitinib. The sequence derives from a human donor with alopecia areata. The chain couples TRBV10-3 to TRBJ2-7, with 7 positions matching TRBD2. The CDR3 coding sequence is TGTGCCACTACGGCGGGTAGCGGGTCCCACGAGCAGTACTTC. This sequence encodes CATTAGSGSHEQYF.